A selection of T cell receptor beta chains follows, all from one sample in a study of blood T cell repertoires in COVID-19. The repertoire was sequenced with immunoSEQ multiplex PCR; TCRdb's copy has only in-frame clones and lacks some. The sample has about 210,000 clones; roughly 87% are singletons. The sequencing sample was made of peripheral blood. The receptors shown here come from a woman aged 55-75 years with COVID-19, enrolled during active disease. CDR3s leave out the opening cysteine and the closing phenylalanine or tryptophan.

j_call	v_call	cdr3_aa
TRBJ2-5	TRBV9	ASSVGAGTSGRRETQY
TRBJ2-3	TRBV7-3	ASSSGSDTQY
TRBJ1-1	TRBV5-1	ASSLQTGTWSEAF
TRBJ1-3	TRBV6-5	ASRHQGDPGNTIY
TRBJ2-3	TRBV5-5	ASSLIAGGTDTQY
TRBJ1-2	TRBV5-4	ASSLLAMTGGYT
TRBJ2-5	TRBV7-9	ASSPGLQETQY
TRBJ1-1	TRBV9	ASSVGRGPSAEAF
TRBJ2-2	TRBV9	ASSVVGTGELF
TRBJ1-3	TRBV10-3	AISASRPSGNTIY
TRBJ2-5	TRBV3-1/TRBV3-2	ASSPPLPDRGQETQY
TRBJ2-7	TRBV5-4	ASSLRRGTGTYEQY
TRBJ1-2	TRBV28	ASSLGHSNYGYT
TRBJ1-1	TRBV30	AWDRNLNTEAF
TRBJ1-5	TRBV29-1	SVQEGTQPQH
TRBJ1-3	TRBV3-1/TRBV3-2	ASSQRGEGNTIY
TRBJ2-2	TRBV6-6	ASSYGTTAGELF
TRBJ2-1	TRBV4-1	ASSQDPSGGAYNEQF
TRBJ1-3	TRBV5-1	ASSLQGFSSGNTIY
TRBJ2-4	TRBV10-3	AIRAGQYSIQY
TRBJ1-2	TRBV25-1	ASSESSYRGYGYT
TRBJ2-3	TRBV5-1	ASSLGGPTDTQY
TRBJ2-5	TRBV11-3	ASSLGQGIY
TRBJ2-2	TRBV5-1	ASSLARDAGELF
TRBJ2-3	TRBV11-2	ASSISSGVDTQY
TRBJ1-2	TRBV5-4	ASSSGQGKGYGYT
TRBJ2-7	TRBV5-1	ASSLDARSYEQY
TRBJ2-7	TRBV5-6	ASSLGRIAYEQY
TRBJ1-6	TRBV20-1	SARVGSPLH
TRBJ2-3	TRBV7-3	ASSRRADTQY
TRBJ1-5	TRBV19	ASSPTDLASQPQH
TRBJ1-2	TRBV18	ASSLSNIRDSEHSDSGYT
TRBJ2-1	TRBV19	ASSMRGYHNEQF
TRBJ1-6	TRBV24-1	ATRGGQKINSPLH
TRBJ2-2	TRBV7-6	ASSLLKWRKNTGELF
TRBJ1-2	TRBV9	ASSVDSSWGYT
TRBJ1-5	TRBV24-1	ATSDWGLNQPQH
TRBJ2-1	TRBV5-1	ASSFPSSYNEQF
TRBJ2-1	TRBV6-2/TRBV6-3	ASSWGLKNYGNEQF
TRBJ1-5	TRBV19	ASSTTGGYQPQH